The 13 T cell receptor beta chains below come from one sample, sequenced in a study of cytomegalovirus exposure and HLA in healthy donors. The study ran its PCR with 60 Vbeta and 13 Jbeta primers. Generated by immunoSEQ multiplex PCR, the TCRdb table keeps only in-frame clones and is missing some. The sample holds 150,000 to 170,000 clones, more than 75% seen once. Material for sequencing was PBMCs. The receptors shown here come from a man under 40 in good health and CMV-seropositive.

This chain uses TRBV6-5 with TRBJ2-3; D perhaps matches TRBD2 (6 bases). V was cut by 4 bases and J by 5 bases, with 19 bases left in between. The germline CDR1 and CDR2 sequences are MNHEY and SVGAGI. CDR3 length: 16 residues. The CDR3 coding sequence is TGTGCCAGCAGTTCCCTTTGGTGGGAGGAGGGAGATACGCAGTATTTT. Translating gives CASSSLWWEEGDTQYF.

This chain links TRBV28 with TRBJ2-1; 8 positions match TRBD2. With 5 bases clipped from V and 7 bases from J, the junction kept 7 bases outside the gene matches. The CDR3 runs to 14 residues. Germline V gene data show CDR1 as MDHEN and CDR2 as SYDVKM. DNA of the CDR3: TGTGCCAGCAGTATCGGGACTAGTATAAATGAGCAGTTCTTC. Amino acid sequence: CASSIGTSINEQFF.

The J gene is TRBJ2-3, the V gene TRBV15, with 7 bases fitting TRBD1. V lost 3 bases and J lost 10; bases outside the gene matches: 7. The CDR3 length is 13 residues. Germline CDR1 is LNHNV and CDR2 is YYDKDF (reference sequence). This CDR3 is CATSSPATGAQYF. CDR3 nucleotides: TGTGCCACCAGCAGTCCCGCTACAGGGGCGCAGTATTTT.

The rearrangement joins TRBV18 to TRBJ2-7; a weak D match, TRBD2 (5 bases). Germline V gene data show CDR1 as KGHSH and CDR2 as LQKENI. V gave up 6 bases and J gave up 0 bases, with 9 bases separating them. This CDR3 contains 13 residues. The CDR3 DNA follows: TGTGCCAGCTCGGTGGGGAGCTCCTACGAGCAGTACTTC. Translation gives CASSVGSSYEQYF.

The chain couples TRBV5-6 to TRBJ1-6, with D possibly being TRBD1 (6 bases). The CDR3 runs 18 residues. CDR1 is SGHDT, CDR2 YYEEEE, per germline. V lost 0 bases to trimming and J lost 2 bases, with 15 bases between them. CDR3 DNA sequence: TGTGCCAGCAGCTTGGGTACTGGGGGCCTGGCCTATAATTCACCCCTCCACTTT. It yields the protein CASSLGTGGLAYNSPLHF.

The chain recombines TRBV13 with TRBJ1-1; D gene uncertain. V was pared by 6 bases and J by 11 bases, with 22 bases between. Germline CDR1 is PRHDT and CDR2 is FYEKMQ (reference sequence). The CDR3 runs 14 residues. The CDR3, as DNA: TGTGCCAGCAGTATCCCGAGCGAGAGTTGTGGCGCTTTCTTT. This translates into CASSIPSESCGAFF.

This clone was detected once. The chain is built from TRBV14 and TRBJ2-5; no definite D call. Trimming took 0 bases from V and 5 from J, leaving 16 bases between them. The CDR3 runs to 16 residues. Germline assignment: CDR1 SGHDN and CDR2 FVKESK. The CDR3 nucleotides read TGTGCCAGCAGCCAAGATTGGAGACCGTCGTGGGAGACCCAGTACTTC. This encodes CASSQDWRPSWETQYF.

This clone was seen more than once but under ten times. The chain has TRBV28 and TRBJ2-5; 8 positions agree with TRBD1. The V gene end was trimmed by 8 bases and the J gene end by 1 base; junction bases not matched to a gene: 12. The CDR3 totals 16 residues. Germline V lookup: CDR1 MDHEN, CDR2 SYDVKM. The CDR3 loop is CASADLTGELQETQYF. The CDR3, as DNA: TGTGCCAGCGCGGATCTGACAGGGGAACTCCAAGAGACCCAGTACTTC.

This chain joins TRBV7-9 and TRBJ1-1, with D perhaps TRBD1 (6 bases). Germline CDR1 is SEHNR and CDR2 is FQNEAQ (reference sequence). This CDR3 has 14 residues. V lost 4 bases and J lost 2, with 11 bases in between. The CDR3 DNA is TGTGCCAGCAGCTCACACAGGGTAAACACTGAAGCTTTCTTT. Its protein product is CASSSHRVNTEAFF.

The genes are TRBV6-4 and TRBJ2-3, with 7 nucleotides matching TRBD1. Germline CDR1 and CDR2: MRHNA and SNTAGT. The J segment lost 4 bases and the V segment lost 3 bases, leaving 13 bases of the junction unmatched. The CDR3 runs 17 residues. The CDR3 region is CASSELYNIGGSDTQYF. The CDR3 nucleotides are TGTGCCAGCAGTGAGCTCTATAATATAGGGGGCTCAGATACGCAGTATTTT.

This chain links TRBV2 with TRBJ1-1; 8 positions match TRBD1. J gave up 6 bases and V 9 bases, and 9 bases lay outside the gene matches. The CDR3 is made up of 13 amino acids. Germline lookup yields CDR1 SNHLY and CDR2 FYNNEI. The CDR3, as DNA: TGTGCCAGTACCCACAGGGGGGGGGCTGAAGCTTTCTTT. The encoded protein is CASTHRGGAEAFF.

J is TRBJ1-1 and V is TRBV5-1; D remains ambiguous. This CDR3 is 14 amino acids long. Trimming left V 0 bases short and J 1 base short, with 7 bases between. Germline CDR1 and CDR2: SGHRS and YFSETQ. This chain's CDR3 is CASSLGQRNTEAFF. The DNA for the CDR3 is TGCGCCAGCAGCTTGGGCCAGCGGAACACTGAAGCTTTCTTT.

Written as DNA, the CDR3 is TGTGCCAGCAGTTTGACTAGCGGGGTTAGCACAGATACGCAGTATTTT. It is translated as CASSLTSGVSTDTQYF. The chain couples TRBV28 to TRBJ2-3; 11 nucleotides align to TRBD2. The CDR3 extends over 16 amino acids. CDR1 is MDHEN and CDR2 is SYDVKM in the germline V gene. V shed 3 bases and J 0 bases; nucleotides not matched to a gene: 2.